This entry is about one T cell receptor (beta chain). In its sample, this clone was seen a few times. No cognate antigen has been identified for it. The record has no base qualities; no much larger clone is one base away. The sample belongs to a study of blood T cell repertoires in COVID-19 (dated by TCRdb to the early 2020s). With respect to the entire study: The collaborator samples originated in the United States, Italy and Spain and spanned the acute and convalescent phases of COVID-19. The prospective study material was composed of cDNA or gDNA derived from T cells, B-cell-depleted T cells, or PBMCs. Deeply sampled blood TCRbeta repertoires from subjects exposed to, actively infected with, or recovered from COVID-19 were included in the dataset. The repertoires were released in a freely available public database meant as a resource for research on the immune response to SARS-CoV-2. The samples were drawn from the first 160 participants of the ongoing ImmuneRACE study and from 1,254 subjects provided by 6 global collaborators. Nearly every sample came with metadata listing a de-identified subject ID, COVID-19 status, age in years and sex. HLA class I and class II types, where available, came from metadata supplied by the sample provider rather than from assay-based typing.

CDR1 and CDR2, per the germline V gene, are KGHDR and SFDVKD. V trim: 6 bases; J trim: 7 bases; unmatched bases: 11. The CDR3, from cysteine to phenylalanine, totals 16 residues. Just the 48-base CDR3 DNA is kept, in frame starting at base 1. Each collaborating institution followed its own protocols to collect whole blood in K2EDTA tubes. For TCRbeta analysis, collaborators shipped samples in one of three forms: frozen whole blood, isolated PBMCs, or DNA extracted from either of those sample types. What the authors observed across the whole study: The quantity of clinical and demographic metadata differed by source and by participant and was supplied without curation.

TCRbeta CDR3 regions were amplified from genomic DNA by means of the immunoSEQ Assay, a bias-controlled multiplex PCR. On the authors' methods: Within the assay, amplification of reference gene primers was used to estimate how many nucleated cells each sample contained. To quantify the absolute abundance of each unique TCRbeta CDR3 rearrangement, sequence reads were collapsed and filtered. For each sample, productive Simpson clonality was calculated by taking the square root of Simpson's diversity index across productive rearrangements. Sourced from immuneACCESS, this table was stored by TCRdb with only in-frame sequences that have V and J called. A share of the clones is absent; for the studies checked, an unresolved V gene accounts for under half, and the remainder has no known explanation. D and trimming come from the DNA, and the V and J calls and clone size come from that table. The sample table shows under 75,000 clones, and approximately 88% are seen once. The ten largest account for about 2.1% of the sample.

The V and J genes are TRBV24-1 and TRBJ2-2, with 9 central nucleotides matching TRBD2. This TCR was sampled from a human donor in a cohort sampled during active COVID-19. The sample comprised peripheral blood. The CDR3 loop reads CATSTGGAGGGGELFF. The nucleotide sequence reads TGTGCCACCAGTACCGGGGGAGCGGGAGGCGGCGGGGAGCTGTTTTTT.